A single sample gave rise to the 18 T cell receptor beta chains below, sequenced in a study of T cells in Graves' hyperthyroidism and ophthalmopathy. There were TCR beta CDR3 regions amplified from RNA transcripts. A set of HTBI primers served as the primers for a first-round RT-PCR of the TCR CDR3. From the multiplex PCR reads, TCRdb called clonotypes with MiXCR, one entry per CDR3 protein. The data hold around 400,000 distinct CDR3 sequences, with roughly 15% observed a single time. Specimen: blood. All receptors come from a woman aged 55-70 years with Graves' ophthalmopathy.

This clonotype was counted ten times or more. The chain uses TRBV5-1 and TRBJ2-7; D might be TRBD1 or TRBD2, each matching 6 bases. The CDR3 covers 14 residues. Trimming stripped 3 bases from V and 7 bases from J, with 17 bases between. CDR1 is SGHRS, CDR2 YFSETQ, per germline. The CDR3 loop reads CASSSRGPVVEQYF. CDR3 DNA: TGCGCCAGCAGCTCCCGGGGGCCGGTGGTAGAGCAGTACTTC.

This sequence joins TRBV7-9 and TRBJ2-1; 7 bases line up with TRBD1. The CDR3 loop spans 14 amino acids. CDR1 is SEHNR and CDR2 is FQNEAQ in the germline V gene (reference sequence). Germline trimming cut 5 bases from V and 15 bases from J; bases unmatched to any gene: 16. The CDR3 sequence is CASSHHANRGVWFF. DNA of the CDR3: TGTGCCAGCAGCCATCACGCCAACAGGGGTGTATGGTTCTTC.

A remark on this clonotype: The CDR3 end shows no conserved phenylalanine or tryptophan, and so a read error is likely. For the CDR3, the DNA is TGTGCCAGCAGTGGATGGGGAGACGAGCAGTACCTC. It yields the protein CASSGWGDEQYL. The chain has TRBV2 and TRBJ2-7; a possible D gene is TRBD2 (5 bases). The CDR3 is 12 amino acids. With 4 bases removed from V and 5 bases from J, the gap between germline ends came to 9 bases. CDR1 is SNHLY, CDR2 FYNNEI, per germline.

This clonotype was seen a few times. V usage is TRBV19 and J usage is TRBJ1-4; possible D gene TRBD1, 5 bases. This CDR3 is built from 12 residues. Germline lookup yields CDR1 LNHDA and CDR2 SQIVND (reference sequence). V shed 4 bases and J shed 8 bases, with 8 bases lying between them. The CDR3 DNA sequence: TGTGCCAGTAGTAACCGACAGGAAAAACTGTTTTTT. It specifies CASSNRQEKLFF.

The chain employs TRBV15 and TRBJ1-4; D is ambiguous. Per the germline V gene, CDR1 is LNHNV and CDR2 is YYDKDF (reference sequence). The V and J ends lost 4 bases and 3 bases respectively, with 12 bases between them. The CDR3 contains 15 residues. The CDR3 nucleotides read TGTGCCACCAGCATCCAACGGGTCCCTAATGAAAAACTGTTTTTT. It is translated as CATSIQRVPNEKLFF.

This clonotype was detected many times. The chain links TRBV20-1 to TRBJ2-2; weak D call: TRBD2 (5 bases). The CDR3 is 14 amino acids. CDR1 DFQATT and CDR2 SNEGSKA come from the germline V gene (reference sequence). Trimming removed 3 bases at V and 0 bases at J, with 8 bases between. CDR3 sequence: CSASRDTNTGELFF. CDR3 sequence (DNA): TGCAGTGCTAGCCGGGATACGAACACCGGGGAGCTGTTTTTT.

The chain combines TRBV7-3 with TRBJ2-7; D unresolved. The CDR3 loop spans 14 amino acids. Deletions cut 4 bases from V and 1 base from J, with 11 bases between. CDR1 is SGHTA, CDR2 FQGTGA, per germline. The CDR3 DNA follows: TGTGCCAGCAGCTCGACGGCCCGATCCTACGAGCAGTACTTC. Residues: CASSSTARSYEQYF.

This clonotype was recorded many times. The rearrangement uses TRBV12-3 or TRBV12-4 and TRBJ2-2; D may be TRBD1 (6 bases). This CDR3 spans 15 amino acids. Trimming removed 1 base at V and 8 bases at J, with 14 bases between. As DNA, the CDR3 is TGTGCCAGCAGTTTAGAAGAGGGGGTTGGGGGGGAGCTGTTTTTT. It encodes CASSLEEGVGGELFF.

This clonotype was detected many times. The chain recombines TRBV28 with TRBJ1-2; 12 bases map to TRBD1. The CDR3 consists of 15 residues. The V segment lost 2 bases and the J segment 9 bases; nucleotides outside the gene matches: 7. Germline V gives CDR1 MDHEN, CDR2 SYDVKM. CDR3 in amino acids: CASSLRDRGRGSYTF. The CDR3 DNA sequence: TGTGCCAGCAGTTTAAGGGACAGGGGGCGCGGGAGCTACACCTTC.

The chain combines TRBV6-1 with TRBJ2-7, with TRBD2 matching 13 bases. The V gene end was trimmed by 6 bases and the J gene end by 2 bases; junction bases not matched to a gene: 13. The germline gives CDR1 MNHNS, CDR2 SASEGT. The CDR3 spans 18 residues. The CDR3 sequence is CASSRTSGRSQRTYEQYF. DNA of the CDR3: TGTGCCAGCAGCCGGACTAGCGGGAGATCGCAGCGGACCTACGAGCAGTACTTC.

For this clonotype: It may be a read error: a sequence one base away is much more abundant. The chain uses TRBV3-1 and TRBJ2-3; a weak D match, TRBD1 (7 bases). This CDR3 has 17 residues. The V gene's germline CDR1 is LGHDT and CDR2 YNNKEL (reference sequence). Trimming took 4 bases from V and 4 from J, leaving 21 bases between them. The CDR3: CASSPGAGGLAPDTQYF. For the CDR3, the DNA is TGTGCCAGCAGCCCCGGGGCAGGGGGGCTAGCTCCAGATACGCAGTATTTT.

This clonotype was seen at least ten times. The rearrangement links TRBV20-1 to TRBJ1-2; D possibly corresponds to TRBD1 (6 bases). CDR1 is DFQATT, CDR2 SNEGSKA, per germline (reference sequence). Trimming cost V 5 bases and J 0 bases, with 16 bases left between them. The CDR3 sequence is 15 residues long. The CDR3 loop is CSAEGVVTANYGYTF. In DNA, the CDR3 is TGCAGTGCTGAGGGGGTAGTAACAGCTAACTATGGCTACACCTTC.

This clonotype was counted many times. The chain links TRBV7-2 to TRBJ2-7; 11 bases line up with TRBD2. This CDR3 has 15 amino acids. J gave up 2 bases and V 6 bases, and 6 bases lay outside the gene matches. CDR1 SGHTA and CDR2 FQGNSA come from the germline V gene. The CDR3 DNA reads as TGTGCCAGCAGTTTTAGACTAGCGGGGCCCTACGAGCAGTACTTC. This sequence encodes CASSFRLAGPYEQYF.

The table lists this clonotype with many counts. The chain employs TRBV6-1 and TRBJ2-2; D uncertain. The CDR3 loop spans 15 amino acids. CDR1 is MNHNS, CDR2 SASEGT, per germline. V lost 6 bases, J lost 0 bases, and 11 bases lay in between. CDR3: CASRRGTANTGELFF. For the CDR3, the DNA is TGTGCCAGCAGACGAGGAACGGCGAACACCGGGGAGCTGTTTTTT.

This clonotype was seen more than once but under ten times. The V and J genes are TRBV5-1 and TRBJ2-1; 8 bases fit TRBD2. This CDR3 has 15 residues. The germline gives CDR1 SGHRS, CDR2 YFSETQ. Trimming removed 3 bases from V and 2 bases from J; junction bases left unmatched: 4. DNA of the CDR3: TGCGCCAGCAGCTCTAGCGGGCCTGCCTACAATGAGCAGTTCTTC. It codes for CASSSSGPAYNEQFF.

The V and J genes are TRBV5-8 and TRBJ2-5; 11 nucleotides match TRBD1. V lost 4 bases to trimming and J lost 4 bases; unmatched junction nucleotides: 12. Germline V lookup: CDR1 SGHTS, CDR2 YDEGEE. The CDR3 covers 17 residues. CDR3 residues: CASSVGDRGSLGETQYF. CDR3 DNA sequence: TGTGCCAGCAGCGTAGGGGACAGGGGGTCACTGGGAGAGACCCAGTACTTC.

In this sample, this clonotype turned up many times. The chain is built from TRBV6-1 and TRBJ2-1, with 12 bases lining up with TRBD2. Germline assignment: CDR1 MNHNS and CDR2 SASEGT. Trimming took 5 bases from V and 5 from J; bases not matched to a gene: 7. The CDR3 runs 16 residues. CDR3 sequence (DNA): TGTGCCAGCAGTTTCGGACTAGCGGGAATCAACAATGAGCAGTTCTTC. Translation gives CASSFGLAGINNEQFF.

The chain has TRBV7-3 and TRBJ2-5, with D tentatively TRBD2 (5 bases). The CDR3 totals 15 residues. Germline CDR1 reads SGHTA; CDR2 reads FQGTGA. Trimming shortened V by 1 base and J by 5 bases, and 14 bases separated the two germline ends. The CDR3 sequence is CASSLNAGSRETQYF. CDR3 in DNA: TGTGCCAGCAGCTTAAACGCGGGCAGTAGGGAGACCCAGTACTTC.